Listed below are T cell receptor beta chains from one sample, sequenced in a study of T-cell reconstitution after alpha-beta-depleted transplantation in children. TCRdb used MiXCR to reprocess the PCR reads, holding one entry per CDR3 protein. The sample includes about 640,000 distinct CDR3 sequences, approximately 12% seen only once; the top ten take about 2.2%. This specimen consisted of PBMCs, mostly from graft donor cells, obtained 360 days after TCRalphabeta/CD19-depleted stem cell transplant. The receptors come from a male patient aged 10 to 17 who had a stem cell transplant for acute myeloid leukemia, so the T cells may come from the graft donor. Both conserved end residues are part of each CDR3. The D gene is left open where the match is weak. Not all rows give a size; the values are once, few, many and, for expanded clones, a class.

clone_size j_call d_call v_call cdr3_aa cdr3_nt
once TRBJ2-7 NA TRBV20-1 CSAFAAYEQYF TGCAGTGCTTTCGCCGCCTACGAGCAGTACTTC
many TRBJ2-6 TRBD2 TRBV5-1 CASSPPGAGVTSGANVLTF TGCGCCAGCAGTCCGCCTGGAGCGGGAGTTACGTCTGGGGCCAACGTCCTGACTTTC
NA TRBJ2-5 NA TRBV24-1 CATSGGLETQYF TGTGCCACCAGTGGCGGGTTAGAGACCCAGTACTTC
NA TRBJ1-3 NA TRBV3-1 CASSQVVVGRSSGNTIYF TGTGCCAGCAGCCAAGTAGTGGTGGGACGGTCCTCTGGAAACACCATATATTTT
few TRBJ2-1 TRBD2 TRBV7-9 CASSLGTSLNEQFF TGTGCCAGCAGCTTAGGGACTAGCCTCAATGAGCAGTTCTTC
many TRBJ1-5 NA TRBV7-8 CASSLPNQPQHF TGTGCCAGCAGCTTACCGAATCAGCCCCAGCATTTT
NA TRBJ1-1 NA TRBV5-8 CASSFRGARDHEAFF TGTGCCAGCAGCTTCCGGGGGGCGCGGGACCATGAAGCTTTCTTT
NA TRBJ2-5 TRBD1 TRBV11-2 CASSNGQGAARETQYF TGTGCCAGCAGCAACGGACAGGGGGCAGCACGGGAGACCCAGTACTTC
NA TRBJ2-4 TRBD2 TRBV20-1 CSAGTSGAKNIQYF TGCAGTGCTGGGACTAGCGGGGCCAAAAACATTCAGTACTTC
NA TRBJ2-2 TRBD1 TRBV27 CASMRAGGFGELFF TGTGCCAGCATGAGGGCAGGGGGCTTCGGGGAGCTGTTTTTT
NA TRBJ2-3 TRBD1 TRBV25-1 CASSELEDRGRKDTQYF TGTGCCAGCAGTGAGCTAGAGGACAGGGGGAGAAAAGATACGCAGTATTTT
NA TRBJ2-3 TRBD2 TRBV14 CASSPRLAGATQYF TGTGCCAGCAGCCCCCGACTAGCGGGCGCTACGCAGTATTTT
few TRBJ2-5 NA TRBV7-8 CASSAFDRQETQYF TGTGCCAGCAGCGCATTCGACAGGCAAGAGACCCAGTACTTC
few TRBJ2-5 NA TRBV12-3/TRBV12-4 CASSFGLQDSLETQYF TGTGCCAGCAGTTTTGGGCTGCAGGATTCGTTAGAGACCCAGTACTTC
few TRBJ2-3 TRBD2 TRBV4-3 CASSQDGLAGGPGADTQYF TGCGCCAGCAGCCAAGATGGACTAGCGGGAGGGCCGGGGGCAGATACGCAGTATTTT
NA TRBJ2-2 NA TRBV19 CASAPSTRAGELFF TGTGCCAGTGCTCCCTCCACCCGGGCCGGGGAGCTGTTTTTT
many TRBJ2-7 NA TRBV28 CASRGQGSYDEQYF TGTGCCAGCAGAGGGCAGGGGAGTTACGACGAGCAGTACTTC
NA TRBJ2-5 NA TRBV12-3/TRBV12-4 CASSSTGPQTGTQYF TGTGCCAGCAGTTCAACCGGGCCTCAGACTGGGACCCAGTACTTC
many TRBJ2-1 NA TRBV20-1 CSVVSQEPSYNEQFF TGCAGTGTGGTTAGCCAGGAGCCGTCCTACAATGAGCAGTTCTTC
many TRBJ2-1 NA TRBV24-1 CATRGSASYEQFF TGTGCCACCAGGGGTTCTGCCTCCTATGAGCAGTTCTTC
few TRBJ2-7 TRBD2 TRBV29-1 CSVGLVGGYEQYF TGCAGCGTTGGACTAGTCGGGGGGTACGAGCAGTACTTC
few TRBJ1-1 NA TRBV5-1 CASSLGLWVGHTEAFF TGCGCCAGCAGCTTGGGCCTCTGGGTCGGGCACACTGAAGCTTTCTTT
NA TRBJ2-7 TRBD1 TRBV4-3 CASSQLATGTEIYEQYF TGCGCCAGCAGCCAACTCGCCACCGGGACAGAAATCTACGAGCAGTACTTC
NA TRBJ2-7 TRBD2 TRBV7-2 CASSATSGRPRNEQYF TGTGCCAGCAGCGCTACTAGCGGGAGGCCCCGAAACGAGCAGTACTTC
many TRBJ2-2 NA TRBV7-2 CASSPTRNTGELFF TGTGCCAGCAGCCCAACACGGAACACCGGGGAGCTGTTTTTT
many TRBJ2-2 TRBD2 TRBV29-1 CSVYLAGGVRGNTGELFF TGCAGCGTTTATTTAGCGGGAGGAGTGAGGGGAAACACCGGGGAGCTGTTTTTT
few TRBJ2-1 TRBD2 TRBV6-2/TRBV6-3 CASSYGLAGGPFNEQFF TGTGCCAGCAGTTACGGTCTAGCGGGAGGGCCCTTTAATGAGCAGTTCTTC
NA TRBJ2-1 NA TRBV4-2 CASSLSQFYNEQFF TGTGCCAGCAGCCTATCACAGTTCTACAATGAGCAGTTCTTC
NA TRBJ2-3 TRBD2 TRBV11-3 CASPSGSLTDTQYF TGTGCCAGCCCTAGCGGGAGTCTTACAGATACGCAGTATTTT
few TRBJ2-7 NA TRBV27 CASSPVIVGYSVYEQYF TGTGCCAGCAGTCCCGTTATAGTTGGGTATTCCGTCTACGAGCAGTACTTC
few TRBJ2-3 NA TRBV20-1 CSARVDSVAGTDTQYF TGCAGTGCTAGAGTGGACAGTGTAGCGGGCACAGATACGCAGTATTTT
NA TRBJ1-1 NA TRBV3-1 CASSQGPKGNTEAFF TGTGCCAGCAGCCAAGGTCCTAAGGGAAATACTGAAGCTTTCTTT
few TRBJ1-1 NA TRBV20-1 CSAREPIRAFF TGCAGTGCTAGAGAACCCATTAGAGCTTTCTTT
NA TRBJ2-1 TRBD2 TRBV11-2 CASSATGTSGSPYNEQFF TGTGCCAGCAGCGCGACCGGGACTAGCGGGAGCCCCTACAATGAGCAGTTCTTC